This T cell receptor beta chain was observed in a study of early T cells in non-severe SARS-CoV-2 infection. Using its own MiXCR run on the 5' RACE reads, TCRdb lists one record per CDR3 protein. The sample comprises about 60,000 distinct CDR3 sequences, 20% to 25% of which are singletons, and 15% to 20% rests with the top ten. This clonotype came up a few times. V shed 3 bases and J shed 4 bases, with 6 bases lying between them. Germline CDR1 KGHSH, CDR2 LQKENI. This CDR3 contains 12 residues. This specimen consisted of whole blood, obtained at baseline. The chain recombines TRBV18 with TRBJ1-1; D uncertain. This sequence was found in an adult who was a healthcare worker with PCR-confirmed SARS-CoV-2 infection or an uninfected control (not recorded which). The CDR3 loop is CASSPMSTEAFF. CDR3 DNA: TGTGCCAGCTCACCTATGTCCACTGAAGCTTTCTTT.